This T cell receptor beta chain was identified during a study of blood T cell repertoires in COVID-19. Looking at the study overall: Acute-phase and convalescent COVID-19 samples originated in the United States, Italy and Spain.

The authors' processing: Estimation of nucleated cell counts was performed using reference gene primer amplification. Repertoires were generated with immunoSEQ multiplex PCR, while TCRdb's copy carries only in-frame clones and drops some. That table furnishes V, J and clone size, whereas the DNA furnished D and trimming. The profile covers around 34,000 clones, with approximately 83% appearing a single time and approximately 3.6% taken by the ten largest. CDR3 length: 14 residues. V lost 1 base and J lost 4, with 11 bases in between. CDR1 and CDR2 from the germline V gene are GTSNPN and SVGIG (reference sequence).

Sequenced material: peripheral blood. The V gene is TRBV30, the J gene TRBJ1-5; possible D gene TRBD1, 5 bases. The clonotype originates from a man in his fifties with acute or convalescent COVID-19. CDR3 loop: CAWSGNRNNQPQHF. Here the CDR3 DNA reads TGTGCCTGGAGTGGGAACAGGAATAATCAGCCCCAGCATTTT.